Each of the 9 T cell receptor beta chains below was sequenced from the same sample in a study of blood T cells in healthy people across ages. Combining a sample-barcoded 5' primer with a J-beta primer mix, a second PCR ran for roughly 7 to 11 cycles. MiXCR, applied by TCRdb to the 5' RACE reads, yields one record per CDR3 protein. The sample holds about 800,000 distinct CDR3 sequences, over 45% seen once. Sequenced material: blood. Source of these receptors: a man aged 25-45 years in good health.

The chain has TRBV5-1 and TRBJ2-1, with TRBD2 matching over 14 bases. The CDR3 covers 18 residues. The V gene's germline CDR1 is SGHRS and CDR2 YFSETQ. The V and J ends lost 1 base and 4 bases, in that order; junction bases with no gene match: 7. CDR3 sequence: CASSLPGTSGSAYNEQFF. Written as DNA, the CDR3 is TGCGCCAGCAGCTTGCCCGGGACTAGCGGGAGTGCATACAATGAGCAGTTCTTC.

This clonotype was counted at least ten times. The gene calls are TRBV29-1 and TRBJ1-2; TRBD1 matches 7 bases. This CDR3 is 14 amino acids long. The germline gives CDR1 SQVTM, CDR2 ANQGSEA. V lost 4 bases to trimming and J lost 6 bases; unmatched junction nucleotides: 11. This CDR3 is CSVVSGAGGNGYTF. CDR3 nucleotides: TGCAGCGTTGTCTCGGGGGCAGGGGGGAATGGCTACACCTTC.

The rearrangement uses TRBV6-5 and TRBJ2-7; a weak D match, TRBD2 (6 bases). CDR1 is MNHEY and CDR2 is SVGAGI in the germline V gene. V was cut by 6 bases and J by 9 bases, with 21 bases left in between. The CDR3 contains 14 residues. Here the CDR3 DNA reads TGTGCCAGCAGACTGACAACCGGGGAGGTCGGGCAGTACTTC. Its translation: CASRLTTGEVGQYF.

The chain couples TRBV4-3 to TRBJ2-1; D remains unclear. Trimming cost V 4 bases and J 6 bases, with 13 bases left between them. CDR3 size: 14 residues. The V gene's germline CDR1 is LGHNA and CDR2 YSLEER. CDR3 protein: CASSPGLGPNEQFF. The CDR3 DNA is TGCGCCAGCAGCCCCGGTCTCGGGCCCAATGAGCAGTTCTTC.

The chain is built from TRBV7-2 and TRBJ2-5; D might be TRBD2 (6 bases). Trimming pared 1 base from V and 1 base from J, leaving 13 bases between. CDR1 is SGHTA and CDR2 is FQGNSA in the germline V gene. The CDR3 is 16 amino acids. CDR3 loop: CASSLGPGTSQETQYF. CDR3 bases: TGTGCCAGCAGCTTAGGCCCGGGGACTTCCCAAGAGACCCAGTACTTC.

This clonotype was detected once. The rearrangement joins TRBV3-1 to TRBJ2-3, with no clear D. The CDR3 consists of 13 residues. CDR1 and CDR2 from the germline V gene are LGHDT and YNNKEL (reference sequence). V dropped 5 bases and J dropped 6 bases, with 12 bases sitting between them. CDR3: CASSASPPDTQYF. CDR3 nucleotide sequence: TGTGCCAGCAGCGCCTCCCCCCCGGATACGCAGTATTTT.

The chain uses TRBV4-1 and TRBJ2-2; the D gene is possibly TRBD2 (5 bases). V was shortened by 4 bases and J by 5 bases, with 17 bases between the two germline ends. Germline assignment: CDR1 MGHRA and CDR2 YSYEKL. This CDR3 has 16 amino acids. The CDR3 here is CASSPRWTGFTGELFF. CDR3 in DNA: TGCGCCAGCAGCCCACGATGGACTGGGTTTACCGGGGAGCTGTTTTTT.

This chain connects TRBV29-1 to TRBJ1-2; D may be TRBD1 (5 bases). This CDR3 spans 13 amino acids. In germline, CDR1 is SQVTM, CDR2 ANQGSEA. V was clipped by 7 bases and J by 8 bases, with 20 bases between them. CDR3 protein: CSAGDGALEGYTF. The CDR3 DNA follows: TGCAGCGCCGGAGACGGGGCCCTGGAGGGCTACACCTTC.

In DNA form, the CDR3 reads TGCGCCAGCAGCTGGACTAGCGGGGGGTTGTACAATGAGCAGTTCTTC. Protein sequence: CASSWTSGGLYNEQFF. This chain joins TRBV5-1 and TRBJ2-1; TRBD2 matches 14 bases. The CDR3 loop spans 16 amino acids. Germline V gene lookup returns CDR1 SGHRS and CDR2 YFSETQ. V lost 3 bases, J lost 4 bases, and 3 bases stayed unmatched.